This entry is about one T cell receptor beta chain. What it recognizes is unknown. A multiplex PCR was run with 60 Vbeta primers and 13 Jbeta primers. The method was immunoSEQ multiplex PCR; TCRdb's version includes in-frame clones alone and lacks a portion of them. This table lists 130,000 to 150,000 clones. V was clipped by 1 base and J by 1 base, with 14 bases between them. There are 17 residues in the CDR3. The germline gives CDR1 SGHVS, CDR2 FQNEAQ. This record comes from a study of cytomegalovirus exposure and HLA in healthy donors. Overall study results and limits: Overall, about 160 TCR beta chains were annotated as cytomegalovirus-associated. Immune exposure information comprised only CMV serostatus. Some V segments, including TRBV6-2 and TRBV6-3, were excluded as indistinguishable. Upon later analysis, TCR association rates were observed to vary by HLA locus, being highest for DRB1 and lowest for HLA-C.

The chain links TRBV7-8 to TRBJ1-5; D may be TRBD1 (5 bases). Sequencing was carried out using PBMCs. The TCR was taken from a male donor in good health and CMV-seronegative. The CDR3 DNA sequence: TGTGCCAGCAGCTTAGGGGGGTCGCGGGGGAGCAATCAGCCCCAGCATTTT. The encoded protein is CASSLGGSRGSNQPQHF.